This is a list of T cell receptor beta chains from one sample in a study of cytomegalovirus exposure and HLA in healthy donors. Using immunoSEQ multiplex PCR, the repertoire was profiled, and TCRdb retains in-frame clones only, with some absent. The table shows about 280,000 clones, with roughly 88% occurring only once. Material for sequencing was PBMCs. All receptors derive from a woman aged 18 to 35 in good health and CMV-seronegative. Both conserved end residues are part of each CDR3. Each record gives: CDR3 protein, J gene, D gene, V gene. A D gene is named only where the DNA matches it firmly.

CDR3 protein: CASSLLTIAGEVQDTQYF
J gene: TRBJ2-3
D gene: TRBD2
V gene: TRBV4-1

CDR3 protein: CASSPGTGLETQYF
J gene: TRBJ2-5
D gene: TRBD1
V gene: TRBV6-5

CDR3 protein: CASSDRGRETQYF
J gene: TRBJ2-5
D gene: TRBD1
V gene: TRBV27

CDR3 protein: CASGSTGLRAWEQYF
J gene: TRBJ2-7
D gene: TRBD2
V gene: TRBV12-5

CDR3 protein: CASSSPAGTSFDEQFF
J gene: TRBJ2-1
D gene: TRBD2
V gene: TRBV28

CDR3 protein: CASQGDRGGYGYTF
J gene: TRBJ1-2
D gene: TRBD1
V gene: TRBV6-1

CDR3 protein: CASSTAVRTEAFF
J gene: TRBJ1-1
D gene: .
V gene: TRBV5-1

CDR3 protein: CAWSAPFLAGVRYEQYF
J gene: TRBJ2-7
D gene: TRBD2
V gene: TRBV30

CDR3 protein: CASSEIAAFHAYNEQFF
J gene: TRBJ2-1
D gene: .
V gene: TRBV10-2

CDR3 protein: CASSTGNTEAFF
J gene: TRBJ1-1
D gene: .
V gene: TRBV2

CDR3 protein: CASSRLAGGSTDTQYF
J gene: TRBJ2-3
D gene: TRBD2
V gene: TRBV7-8

CDR3 protein: CATSRGHSGNTEAFF
J gene: TRBJ1-1
D gene: .
V gene: TRBV15

CDR3 protein: CASRLTGGKFMNTEAFF
J gene: TRBJ1-1
D gene: TRBD1
V gene: TRBV28

CDR3 protein: CASSLSPGTEAFF
J gene: TRBJ1-1
D gene: .
V gene: TRBV7-2

CDR3 protein: CASMGSRRGNYGYTF
J gene: TRBJ1-2
D gene: .
V gene: TRBV6-5

CDR3 protein: CASSLNSAGTQYF
J gene: TRBJ2-5
D gene: .
V gene: TRBV7-3

CDR3 protein: CASSLGTGVGEKLFF
J gene: TRBJ1-4
D gene: TRBD1
V gene: TRBV5-4

CDR3 protein: CATSTSPRTTNEKLFF
J gene: TRBJ1-4
D gene: .
V gene: TRBV15

CDR3 protein: CASKDLGKGGLRPQHF
J gene: TRBJ1-5
D gene: .
V gene: TRBV19

CDR3 protein: CASSSGLATDTQYF
J gene: TRBJ2-3
D gene: TRBD2
V gene: TRBV27

CDR3 protein: CASSLRSVSYNEQFF
J gene: TRBJ2-1
D gene: .
V gene: TRBV7-2

CDR3 protein: CARLATWTGATDGAFF
J gene: TRBJ1-1
D gene: TRBD1
V gene: TRBV2

CDR3 protein: CASSLWGEGGELFF
J gene: TRBJ2-2
D gene: TRBD2
V gene: TRBV27

CDR3 protein: CASSVQYSGGLGGDTQYF
J gene: TRBJ2-3
D gene: TRBD2
V gene: TRBV9

CDR3 protein: CASGPTGLGDTQYF
J gene: TRBJ2-3
D gene: .
V gene: TRBV12-5

CDR3 protein: CASSLSSGETQYF
J gene: TRBJ2-5
D gene: .
V gene: TRBV7-3

CDR3 protein: CASSESGASYEQYF
J gene: TRBJ2-7
D gene: .
V gene: TRBV10-1

CDR3 protein: CASSHDLDYEQYF
J gene: TRBJ2-7
D gene: .
V gene: TRBV4-1

CDR3 protein: CASSYDYYEQYF
J gene: TRBJ2-7
D gene: .
V gene: TRBV6-6

CDR3 protein: CASSEESQGLGTEAFF
J gene: TRBJ1-1
D gene: .
V gene: TRBV6-1

CDR3 protein: CAWSVLAGGPYNEQFF
J gene: TRBJ2-1
D gene: TRBD2
V gene: TRBV30

CDR3 protein: CASSYTGGGQPQHF
J gene: TRBJ1-5
D gene: TRBD1
V gene: TRBV2

CDR3 protein: CAWSRDSYNSPLHF
J gene: TRBJ1-6
D gene: TRBD1
V gene: TRBV30

CDR3 protein: CASQTGEYEKLFF
J gene: TRBJ1-4
D gene: TRBD1
V gene: TRBV2

CDR3 protein: CASAYQTGITEAFF
J gene: TRBJ1-1
D gene: .
V gene: TRBV6-5

CDR3 protein: CASSSTGTGGQPQHF
J gene: TRBJ1-5
D gene: TRBD1
V gene: TRBV6-5

CDR3 protein: CASSQDLAGGDNEQFF
J gene: TRBJ2-1
D gene: TRBD2
V gene: TRBV4-3

CDR3 protein: CASSPPGLAGGNEQFF
J gene: TRBJ2-1
D gene: TRBD2
V gene: TRBV18

CDR3 protein: CASSPRPEVTDTQYF
J gene: TRBJ2-3
D gene: .
V gene: TRBV5-1

CDR3 protein: CASSPRQMNTEAFF
J gene: TRBJ1-1
D gene: .
V gene: TRBV18

CDR3 protein: CASSLSTQVDTYEQYF
J gene: TRBJ2-7
D gene: .
V gene: TRBV28

CDR3 protein: CASSGTGTSGRRHEQFF
J gene: TRBJ2-1
D gene: TRBD2
V gene: TRBV5-6

CDR3 protein: CASRHYSGRATDEQFF
J gene: TRBJ2-1
D gene: TRBD2
V gene: TRBV7-2

CDR3 protein: CASSRPGQGRREQFF
J gene: TRBJ2-1
D gene: TRBD1
V gene: TRBV6-5

CDR3 protein: CASSFMGLEAFF
J gene: TRBJ1-1
D gene: .
V gene: TRBV28

CDR3 protein: CGEGRRYTEAFF
J gene: TRBJ1-1
D gene: .
V gene: TRBV29-1

CDR3 protein: CASSLGPDSSYEQYF
J gene: TRBJ2-7
D gene: .
V gene: TRBV5-6

CDR3 protein: CASSLPVSSTREDGYTF
J gene: TRBJ1-2
D gene: .
V gene: TRBV5-1

CDR3 protein: CASVWGRGLASEAFF
J gene: TRBJ1-1
D gene: .
V gene: TRBV6-6

CDR3 protein: CASSLMGQGKLNTGELFF
J gene: TRBJ2-2
D gene: .
V gene: TRBV5-1

CDR3 protein: CASSLSLVGGTEAFF
J gene: TRBJ1-1
D gene: .
V gene: TRBV5-6

CDR3 protein: CASSPTGGTEAFF
J gene: TRBJ1-1
D gene: .
V gene: TRBV28